The source of this TCR beta chain is a study of blood T cell repertoires in COVID-19. About the study: COVID-19 samples collected from the United States, Italy and Spain covered acute and convalescent phases. The analysed material was cDNA or gDNA that came from T cells, B-cell-depleted T cells, or PBMCs.

In this sample, this clone turned up many times. Per the authors' pipeline: The authors estimated nucleated cell counts from reference gene primer amplification. Clones were sequenced by immunoSEQ multiplex PCR, and TCRdb holds only the in-frame ones, with some missing. V and J calls plus clone size are reproduced from that table; the DNA served to infer D and trimming. The table records 300,000 to 400,000 clones, more than 70% of them present only once. The CDR3 loop spans 14 amino acids. Trimming took 5 bases from V and 1 from J; bases not matched to a gene: 4. Looked up from germline, CDR1 is LGHNA and CDR2 is YNFKEQ.

Sequenced material: peripheral blood. This sequence originates from a woman in her sixties or seventies with COVID-19, enrolled during active disease. V is TRBV4-2 and J is TRBJ1-1, with 7 bases fitting TRBD1. CDR3 coding DNA: TGTGCCAGCAGCGTGGGACAGCAGAACACTGAAGCTTTCTTT. Its protein product is CASSVGQQNTEAFF.